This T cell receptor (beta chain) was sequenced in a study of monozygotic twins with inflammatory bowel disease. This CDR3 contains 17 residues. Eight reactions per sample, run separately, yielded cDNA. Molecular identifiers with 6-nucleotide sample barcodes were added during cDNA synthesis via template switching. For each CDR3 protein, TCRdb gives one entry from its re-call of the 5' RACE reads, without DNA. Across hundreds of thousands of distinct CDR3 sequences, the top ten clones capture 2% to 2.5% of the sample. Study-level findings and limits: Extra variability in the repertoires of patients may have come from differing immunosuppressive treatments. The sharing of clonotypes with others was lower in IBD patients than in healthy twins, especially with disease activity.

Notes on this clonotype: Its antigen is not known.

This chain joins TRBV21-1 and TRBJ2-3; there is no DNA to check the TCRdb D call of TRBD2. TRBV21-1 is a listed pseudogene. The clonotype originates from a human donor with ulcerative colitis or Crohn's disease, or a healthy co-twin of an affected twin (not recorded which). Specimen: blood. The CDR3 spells CASSKAGDGSGTDTQYF.